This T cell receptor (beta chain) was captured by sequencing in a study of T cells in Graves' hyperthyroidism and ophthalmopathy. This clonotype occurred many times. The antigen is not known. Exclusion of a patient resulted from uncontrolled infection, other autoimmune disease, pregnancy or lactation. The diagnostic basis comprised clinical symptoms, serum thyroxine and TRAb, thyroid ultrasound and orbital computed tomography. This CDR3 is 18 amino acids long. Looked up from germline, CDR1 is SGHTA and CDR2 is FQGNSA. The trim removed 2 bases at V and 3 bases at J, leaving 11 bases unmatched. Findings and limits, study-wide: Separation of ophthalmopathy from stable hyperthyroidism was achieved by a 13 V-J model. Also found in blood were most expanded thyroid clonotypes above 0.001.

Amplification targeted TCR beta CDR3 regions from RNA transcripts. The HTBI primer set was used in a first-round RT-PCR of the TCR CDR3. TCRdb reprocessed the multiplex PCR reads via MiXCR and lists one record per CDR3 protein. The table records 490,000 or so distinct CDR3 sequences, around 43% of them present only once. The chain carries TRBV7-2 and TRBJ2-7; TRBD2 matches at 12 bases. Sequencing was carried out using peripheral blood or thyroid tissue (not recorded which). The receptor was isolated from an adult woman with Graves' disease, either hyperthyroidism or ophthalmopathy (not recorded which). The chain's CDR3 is CASSLMAPRTSGNYEQYF. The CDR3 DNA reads TGTGCCAGCAGCTTAATGGCCCCGAGGACTAGCGGGAACTACGAGCAGTACTTC.